The TCR beta chain under discussion was sequenced for a study of post-analysis software for immune sequencing data. Study context: Some patients lacked subtype; others had relapsing-remitting, secondary progressive or progressive-relapsing disease. Notes on the study in general: Controls had lower frequencies than patients of four or five TRBV segments, which included TRBV5-6, TRBV5-1 and TRBV20-1. Normalized Chao1 diversity was significantly reduced in patients versus controls.

Comment on this clonotype: Its antigen is unknown.

V lost 4 bases, J lost 4 bases, and 4 bases stayed unmatched. CDR3 length: 16 amino acids. CDR1 is KGHDR and CDR2 is SFDVKD in the germline V gene. The authors incorporated unique molecular identifiers into the TCR beta cDNA libraries. There were roughly 0.95 to 11 million T cells, and about 500,000 cDNA molecules came from them. One entry per CDR3 protein, called by TCRdb with MiXCR from the PCR reads. This table has 160,000 or so distinct CDR3 sequences, roughly 35% appearing once. This sequence was found in a girl aged 5-17 years with multiple sclerosis. The sequencing used blood, collected after autologous hematopoietic stem cell transplantation. The J gene is TRBJ2-2, the V gene TRBV24-1, with 11 nucleotides matching TRBD1. CDR3 in amino acids: CATSDPGTGGTGELFF. CDR3 in DNA: TGTGCCACCAGTGACCCCGGGACAGGGGGCACCGGGGAGCTGTTTTTT.